A selection of T cell receptor beta chains follows, all from one sample in a study of blood T cell repertoires in COVID-19. The table came from immunoSEQ multiplex PCR; TCRdb's copy has only in-frame clones and leaves some out. The table includes some 38,000 clones, over 65% detected once. Sequencing input: peripheral blood. The receptors were gathered from a man between 65 and 80 years old with acute or convalescent COVID-19. CDR3s include the opening cysteine and the closing phenylalanine or tryptophan. Fields, in order: J gene, D gene, clone size, V gene, CDR3 protein, CDR3 DNA. The D gene is left open where the match is weak. Clone size is given for some rows only: seen once, a few or many times, or a class if the clone is expanded.

>TRBJ2-2|TRBD1|-|TRBV28
CAAGRGRANTGELFF
TGTGCCGCCGGCAGGGGGCGGGCGAACACCGGGGAGCTGTTTTTT
>TRBJ1-5|-|-|TRBV27
CASSVYGSPNQPQHF
TGTGCCAGCAGTGTCTACGGGAGCCCTAATCAGCCCCAGCATTTT
>TRBJ1-1|-|-|TRBV11-2
CASSLDLRETEAFF
TGTGCCAGCAGCTTAGATCTAAGAGAGACTGAAGCTTTCTTT
>TRBJ1-4|-|-|TRBV7-9
CASSPAGPTNEKLFF
TGTGCCAGCAGCCCGGCGGGACCGACTAATGAAAAACTGTTTTTT
>TRBJ2-1|TRBD2|-|TRBV30
CAWSGLASAPQFF
TGTGCCTGGAGCGGACTAGCCTCGGCTCCCCAGTTCTTC
>TRBJ1-5|TRBD1|once|TRBV30
CAWAAGQGSQPQHF
TGTGCCTGGGCAGCCGGACAGGGGTCTCAGCCCCAGCATTTT
>TRBJ1-5|-|once|TRBV29-1
CSVETGDSNQPQHF
TGCAGCGTCGAGACAGGAGATAGCAATCAGCCCCAGCATTTT
>TRBJ1-1|-|-|TRBV29-1
CSVKFRVKNTEAFF
TGCAGCGTTAAATTTCGGGTGAAGAACACTGAAGCTTTCTTT
>TRBJ2-7|-|-|TRBV6-2/TRBV6-3
CASSLRDMVRYEQYF
TGTGCCAGCAGCCTCCGGGACATGGTCCGTTACGAGCAGTACTTC
>TRBJ1-1|-|few|TRBV19
CASSTDRMNTEAFF
TGTGCCAGTAGTACCGACAGAATGAACACTGAAGCTTTCTTT
>TRBJ2-1|-|-|TRBV6-2/TRBV6-3
CASSSPAGTDNEQFF
TGTGCCAGCAGTTCCCCGGCAGGTACGGACAATGAGCAGTTCTTC
>TRBJ1-1|TRBD1|-|TRBV6-5
CASRRTGGRTEAFF
TGTGCCAGCAGGCGTACAGGGGGGCGCACTGAAGCTTTCTTT
>TRBJ2-1|TRBD2|-|TRBV4-3
CASSQGTSGRIAYNEQFF
TGCGCCAGCAGCCAGGGGACTAGCGGGAGGATCGCCTACAATGAGCAGTTCTTC
>TRBJ2-1|TRBD1|-|TRBV29-1
CSAISYGTGPRSEGGYNEQFF
TGCAGCGCTATAAGCTACGGGACAGGGCCGAGATCTGAGGGAGGATACAATGAGCAGTTCTTC
>TRBJ1-5|TRBD1|-|TRBV19
CASRKGQGGQPQHF
TGTGCCAGTAGAAAGGGACAGGGCGGTCAGCCCCAGCATTTT
>TRBJ2-7|TRBD1|-|TRBV12-3/TRBV12-4
CASSLRQGAEQYF
TGTGCCAGCAGTTTAAGACAGGGCGCCGAGCAGTACTTC
>TRBJ2-7|TRBD2|once|TRBV5-5
CASSKRDGRAAEQYF
TGTGCCAGCAGCAAGCGGGACGGCCGGGCGGCCGAGCAGTACTTC
>TRBJ1-2|-|-|TRBV6-5
CASSYALGRSYGYTF
TGTGCCAGCAGTTACGCCCTAGGCCGCAGTTATGGCTACACCTTC
>TRBJ2-3|-|-|TRBV21-1
CASSNLDSAKGTDTQYF
TGTGCCAGCAGCAACTTGGACTCAGCGAAGGGCACAGATACGCAGTATTTT
>TRBJ1-1|-|-|TRBV5-4
CASSRDSEAFF
TGTGCCAGCAGCCGTGACAGTGAAGCTTTCTTT
>TRBJ2-5|-|few|TRBV27
CASSLGTDDQETQYF
TGTGCCAGCAGTTTAGGTACAGACGACCAAGAGACCCAGTACTTC
>TRBJ1-1|-|few|TRBV6-6
CASSYTAYNTEAFF
TGTGCCAGCAGTTACACAGCCTACAACACTGAAGCTTTCTTT
>TRBJ2-7|-|-|TRBV5-1
CASSLAALSSYEQYF
TGCGCCAGCAGCTTGGCCGCACTTAGCTCCTACGAGCAGTACTTC
>TRBJ2-2|TRBD2|-|TRBV11-2
CASSSKGTSGGFRELFF
TGTGCCAGCAGCTCCAAAGGGACTAGCGGGGGCTTCAGGGAGCTGTTTTTT
>TRBJ1-2|-|-|TRBV9
CASSVARDYGYTF
TGTGCCAGCAGCGTAGCCAGGGACTATGGCTACACCTTC
>TRBJ1-1|TRBD1|-|TRBV4-1
CASSQRSGQGDGAFF
TGCGCCAGCAGCCAAAGATCCGGACAGGGGGATGGAGCTTTCTTT
>TRBJ2-3|-|-|TRBV5-4
CASSLAGIRLGPTDTQYF
TGTGCCAGCAGCTTGGCCGGTATCAGACTAGGACCCACAGATACGCAGTATTTT
>TRBJ1-2|-|-|TRBV20-1
CSAGSYGYTF
TGCAGTGCGGGGAGCTATGGCTACACCTTC
>TRBJ2-5|-|-|TRBV9
CASSVVAGAQETQYF
TGTGCCAGCAGCGTAGTGGCAGGGGCTCAAGAGACCCAGTACTTC
>TRBJ2-7|-|few|TRBV30
CAWGWRSNEQYF
TGTGCCTGGGGGTGGCGGAGTAACGAGCAGTACTTC
>TRBJ1-5|-|-|TRBV3-1/TRBV3-2
CASSPFGGLGNQPQHF
TGTGCCAGCAGCCCCTTCGGGGGGCTCGGCAATCAGCCCCAGCATTTT
>TRBJ2-3|TRBD1|-|TRBV10-3
CAISEWGQGGNTDTQYF
TGTGCCATCAGTGAGTGGGGACAGGGTGGCAACACAGATACGCAGTATTTT
>TRBJ2-2|-|-|TRBV7-9
CASSLARALTGELFF
TGTGCCAGCAGCTTAGCGCGGGCATTGACCGGGGAGCTGTTTTTT
>TRBJ2-2|-|-|TRBV14
CASSQVGELFF
TGTGCCAGCAGCCAAGTCGGGGAGCTGTTTTTT
>TRBJ2-7|TRBD2|-|TRBV7-9
CASSLTSGDHEQYF
TGTGCCAGCAGCTTAACTAGCGGGGACCACGAGCAGTACTTC
>TRBJ1-6|TRBD1|-|TRBV6-5
CASRGQGALVSPLHF
TGTGCCAGCAGAGGACAGGGGGCGTTGGTTTCACCCCTCCACTTT
>TRBJ1-2|-|-|TRBV2
CASRQRDGYTF
TGTGCCAGCAGACAGAGGGATGGCTACACCTTC
>TRBJ1-4|-|-|TRBV9
CASSGEGTGGRGEKLFF
TGTGCCAGCAGCGGTGAAGGGACGGGGGGCCGAGGTGAAAAACTGTTTTTT
>TRBJ2-3|-|-|TRBV27
CASSLSAGSDTQYF
TGTGCCAGCAGTTTATCGGCAGGGTCGGATACGCAGTATTTT
>TRBJ1-5|TRBD1|-|TRBV6-5
CASRTGTGNQPQHF
TGTGCCAGCAGAACCGGGACAGGCAATCAGCCCCAGCATTTT